The sequence of this TCR beta chain was determined in a study of T cells after posttransplantation cyclophosphamide. The CDR3 is 15 amino acids. Germline CDR1 and CDR2: MNHEY and SMNVEV (reference sequence). V was pared by 6 bases and J by 1 base, with 13 bases between. As regards this clone: What it recognizes is unknown.

Sequencing used immunoSEQ multiplex PCR; TCRdb keeps in-frame clones, though not all of them. Among some 22,000 clones listed, about 82% were seen once. Broader study findings: Tissue-infiltrating T cells from skin or gut overlapped little with blood T cells. Later post-transplant blood repertoires were often dominated by donor CD8+ memory clones.

This clonotype was obtained from a woman between 55 and 75 years old with a blood cancer, CMV-positive, and with a related stem cell donor. The V call is TRBV27, the J call TRBJ2-1; possible D gene TRBD2, 6 bases. Sequencing was done on a sample of PBMCs. The CDR3 region is CASRPRDSSYNEQFF. The CDR3 nucleotides are TGTGCCAGCAGACCACGGGACTCTTCCTACAATGAGCAGTTCTTC.